Below, 22 T cell receptor beta chains from the same sample are listed, as sequenced in a study of T cells after posttransplantation cyclophosphamide. The table came from immunoSEQ multiplex PCR; TCRdb's copy has only in-frame clones and leaves some out. The repertoire holds fewer than 6,000 clones, 1.5% to 2% seen once, with 28% in the top ten. Treatment was busulfan-fludarabine conditioning, a marrow graft, and cyclophosphamide on days +3 and +4. Sequencing was performed on PBMCs, taken about 230 days after a stem cell transplant with posttransplant cyclophosphamide. The receptor set was obtained from a young adult male patient who received an allogeneic stem cell transplant from a related donor, was CMV-positive, and had no GVHD. The graft donor may have contributed some T cells.

The chain recombines TRBV7-9 with TRBJ1-1; D is unresolved. The CDR3 extends over 15 amino acids. The V gene's germline CDR1 is SEHNR and CDR2 FQNEAQ (reference sequence). The V end was cut by 3 bases, the J end by 8 bases, with 19 bases between. The DNA for the CDR3 is TGTGCCAGCAGCTTGTTCAGGTTCTCTCCTACCGAAGCTTTCTTT. Amino acid sequence: CASSLFRFSPTEAFF.

The V gene is TRBV7-3, the J gene TRBJ2-1; 9 nucleotides agree with TRBD2. In germline, CDR1 is SGHTA, CDR2 FQGTGA. V lost 5 bases to trimming and J lost 9 bases; unmatched junction nucleotides: 11. The CDR3 contains 15 residues. CDR3 sequence: CASSQGGGRASEQFF. The DNA for the CDR3 is TGTGCCAGCAGCCAGGGAGGCGGGAGGGCCAGTGAGCAGTTCTTC.

This chain links TRBV5-6 with TRBJ1-2; D is undetermined. The CDR3 has 15 amino acids. Looked up from germline, CDR1 is SGHDT and CDR2 is YYEEEE. Trimming stripped 3 bases from V and 3 bases from J, with 15 bases between. The CDR3 coding sequence is TGTGCCAGCAGCTCCCTATGGGAGGAGGACTATGGCTACACCTTC. Amino acids: CASSSLWEEDYGYTF.

This clone was found a few times. The chain combines TRBV6-6 with TRBJ2-7; 7 bases align to TRBD1. Trimming removed 6 bases from V and 6 bases from J; junction bases left unmatched: 8. The CDR3 consists of 13 residues. Germline V gene sequence: CDR1 MNHNY, CDR2 SVGAGI (reference sequence). Written as DNA, the CDR3 is TGTGCCAGCAGCCTCGGTAGGGGGCGCGAGCAGTACTTC. Residues: CASSLGRGREQYF.

This chain links TRBV25-1 with TRBJ1-5, with 9 nucleotides matching TRBD1. CDR3 length: 14 amino acids. CDR1 and CDR2 from the germline V gene are MGHDK and SYGVNS. The ends lost 4 bases at V and 7 bases at J; junction bases unmatched: 5. CDR3 DNA sequence: TGTGCCAGCAGTGGAACAGGGGGCGAGCAGCCCCAGCATTTT. Protein sequence: CASSGTGGEQPQHF.

V and J are TRBV7-2 and TRBJ2-5, with TRBD1 matching over 7 bases. Germline V gene lookup returns CDR1 SGHTA and CDR2 FQGNSA. This CDR3 is 13 amino acids long. V lost 5 bases, J lost 5 bases, and 5 bases stayed unmatched. The DNA for the CDR3 is TGTGCCAGCAGCCCCCAGGGGGAGGAGACCCAGTACTTC. Translating it yields CASSPQGEETQYF.

The chain recombines TRBV4-2 with TRBJ1-6, with a tentative D call TRBD1 (6 bases). Germline loops: CDR1 LGHNA, CDR2 YNFKEQ. The ends were cut back, 5 bases at V and 0 bases at J, with 17 bases in the middle. This CDR3 spans 18 amino acids. The CDR3 is CASSFRDTPSSYNSPLHF. As DNA, the CDR3 is TGTGCCAGCAGCTTCAGGGACACCCCGAGCTCCTATAATTCACCCCTCCACTTT.

The chain links TRBV5-4 to TRBJ1-2; TRBD1 aligns across 8 bases. J gave up 8 bases and V 3 bases, and 9 bases lay outside the gene matches. The CDR3 loop spans 14 amino acids. Germline-derived CDR1 and CDR2 are SGHNT and YYREEE (reference sequence). CDR3 region: CASSSGKQGGGYTF. Written as DNA, the CDR3 is TGTGCCAGCAGCTCTGGAAAACAGGGGGGAGGCTACACCTTC.

This clone was found a few times. The rearrangement joins TRBV2 to TRBJ2-5, with 8 bases matching TRBD1. This CDR3 comprises 14 residues. From germline, CDR1 is SNHLY and CDR2 FYNNEI. V shed 4 bases and J 5 bases; nucleotides not matched to a gene: 6. In DNA, the CDR3 is TGTGCCAGCAGTGGGACAGGGAATTTGGAGACCCAGTACTTC. This encodes CASSGTGNLETQYF.

The V call is TRBV6-5, the J call TRBJ2-1; possibly TRBD2 for D (6 bases). Germline CDR1 and CDR2: MNHEY and SVGAGI. Trimming cost V 4 bases and J 4 bases, with 14 bases left between them. This CDR3 region has 15 residues. This CDR3 reads CASSLGGRQYNEQFF. The CDR3 DNA reads as TGTGCCAGCAGTTTGGGGGGTAGGCAATACAATGAGCAGTTCTTC.

Notes on this clone: A read error is likely, as this CDR3 ends without the conserved phenylalanine or tryptophan. The DNA is left out, because the CDR3 cannot be placed on it with certainty; the CDR3 is given as TCRdb lists it. The chain couples TRBV7-9 to TRBJ1-6; TRBD1, the table's D call, was not compared with the DNA. Germline CDR1 reads SEHNR; CDR2 reads FQNEAQ (reference sequence). The CDR3 length is 18 residues, termini included. CDR3 residues: CASSFRDTPSSYNSPLQY.

This sequence joins TRBV7-2 and TRBJ2-3; 14 nucleotides align to TRBD2. There are 18 residues in the CDR3. Germline-derived CDR1 and CDR2 are SGHTA and FQGNSA. V was clipped by 2 bases and J by 13 bases; unmatched bases: 17. The CDR3 nucleotides read TGTGCCAGCAGCTTAACCGGGACTAGCGGGAGTAGCTTAAGGGGGAAGTATTTT. Protein sequence: CASSLTGTSGSSLRGKYF.

The V and J genes are TRBV6-6 and TRBJ2-1; TRBD2 matches at 8 bases. The junction had 12 bases not matched to a gene; V was cut back by 6 bases and J by 8 bases. The CDR3 sequence is 15 residues long. Germline values: CDR1 MNHNY, CDR2 SVGAGI (reference sequence). CDR3 sequence reads: CASSSGGASIDEQFF. The CDR3, as DNA: TGTGCCAGCAGCTCCGGGGGGGCTAGTATTGATGAGCAGTTCTTC.

Here the CDR3 reads CASSVGSGQETQYF. The CDR3 nucleotides read TGTGCCAGCAGCGTAGGAAGCGGGCAAGAGACCCAGTACTTC. The genes are TRBV9 and TRBJ2-5, with D possibly matching TRBD2 (6 bases). The V gene's germline CDR1 is SGDLS and CDR2 YYNGEE. The V end lost 0 bases, the J end lost 2 bases, and 8 bases lay between the germline ends. CDR3 size: 14 residues.

The chain is built from TRBV27 and TRBJ2-3, with D possibly matching TRBD2 (6 bases). This CDR3 contains 13 residues. Trimming removed 5 bases from V and 6 bases from J, with 12 bases in between. CDR1 is MNHEY, CDR2 SMNVEV, per germline (reference sequence). The CDR3 protein is CASSPGTWDTQYF. In DNA form, the CDR3 reads TGTGCCAGCAGTCCCGGGACTTGGGATACGCAGTATTTT.

This clone was counted between two and nine times. CDR3 sequence: CASSLEGGTETQYF. DNA for the CDR3: TGTGCCAGCAGTTTAGAGGGCGGGACCGAGACCCAGTACTTC. This chain joins TRBV28 and TRBJ2-5, with D possibly being TRBD2 (6 bases). CDR1 MDHEN and CDR2 SYDVKM come from the germline V gene. The CDR3 spans 14 residues. V was cut by 2 bases and J by 5 bases, with 12 bases left in between.

This clone was found a few times. The chain couples TRBV2 to TRBJ2-3, with D possibly TRBD2 on 5 matching bases. Per germline, CDR1 SNHLY and CDR2 FYNNEI. The CDR3 is made up of 15 amino acids. The V end lost 3 bases, the J end lost 4 bases, and 14 bases lay between the germline ends. The CDR3 sequence: CASSEQLVGADTQYF. Here the CDR3 DNA reads TGTGCCAGCAGTGAGCAACTAGTAGGAGCAGATACGCAGTATTTT. The full variable domain, its missing parts supplied by reference TRBV2 and TRBJ2-3, is EPEVTQTPSHQVTQMGQEVILRCVPISNHLYFYWYRQILGQKVEFLVSFYNNEISEKSEIFDDQFSVERPDGSNFTLKIRSTKLEDSAMYFCASSEQLVGADTQYFGPGTRLTVL.

The genes are TRBV13 and TRBJ2-5; 9 nucleotides line up with TRBD2. The CDR3 has 16 residues. V gave up 2 bases and J gave up 0 bases; unmatched junction bases: 4. Germline lookup yields CDR1 PRHDT and CDR2 FYEKMQ (reference sequence). CDR3: CASSLFPSGNQETQYF. DNA of the CDR3: TGTGCCAGCAGCTTATTCCCTAGCGGGAACCAAGAGACCCAGTACTTC.

The chain has TRBV29-1 and TRBJ2-1; 7 positions agree with TRBD1. Looked up from germline, CDR1 is SQVTM and CDR2 is ANQGSEA. This CDR3 is 12 amino acids long. Unmatched junction bases numbered 7, after V lost 7 bases and J lost 7 bases. CDR3 sequence: CSEATGRNEQFF. The CDR3 DNA reads as TGCAGCGAGGCGACAGGGCGGAATGAGCAGTTCTTC.

This clone was seen a handful of times. This chain connects TRBV5-8 to TRBJ2-1, with 11 bases fitting TRBD2. Germline lookup yields CDR1 SGHTS and CDR2 YDEGEE. J gave up 5 bases and V 4 bases, and 20 bases lay outside the gene matches. This CDR3 comprises 20 residues. DNA of the CDR3: TGTGCCAGCAGCGCGGGGGGACAGGGTAGACTAGCGGGACAACACAATGAGCAGTTCTTC. Its protein is CASSAGGQGRLAGQHNEQFF.

J is TRBJ2-5 and V is TRBV6-5; 8 nucleotides match TRBD2. The CDR3 has 15 residues. Germline lookup yields CDR1 MNHEY and CDR2 SVGAGI. V was pared by 5 bases and J by 4 bases, with 9 bases of the junction left unmatched. DNA for the CDR3: TGTGCCAGCAGTCGGTCCGGGGGGGAGGTAGAGACCCAGTACTTC. Its translation: CASSRSGGEVETQYF.

The gene calls are TRBV2 and TRBJ1-2; TRBD1 aligns across 7 bases. V was pared by 6 bases and J by 6 bases, with 10 bases of the junction left unmatched. The CDR3 covers 14 residues. Germline CDR1 and CDR2: SNHLY and FYNNEI. The CDR3 coding sequence is TGTGCCAGCAGAATGGACAGGTATTATGATGGCTACACCTTC. Translated, it gives CASRMDRYYDGYTF.